This passage covers 26 T cell receptor beta chains from one sample sequenced in a study of cytomegalovirus exposure and HLA in healthy donors. Primers: 60 Vbeta forward and 13 Jbeta reverse. Sequenced by immunoSEQ multiplex PCR; TCRdb stores in-frame clones only, minus some. This listing includes about 190,000 clones. Sequencing was done on a sample of PBMCs. The receptors come from a man aged 25 to 40 in good health and CMV-seronegative.

The rearrangement joins TRBV27 to TRBJ1-4; the match to TRBD1 covers 8 bases. V dropped 5 bases and J dropped 7; count of bases not matched to a gene: 9. CDR1 MNHEY and CDR2 SMNVEV come from the germline V gene (reference sequence). The CDR3 consists of 15 residues. The CDR3 sequence is CASSPLLTGVEKLFF. The CDR3 DNA reads TGTGCCAGCAGTCCTCTCCTGACAGGGGTTGAAAAACTGTTTTTT.

The rearrangement uses TRBV6-1 and TRBJ1-5, with 7 positions matching TRBD1. Per the germline V gene, CDR1 is MNHNS and CDR2 is SASEGT. Losses at the gene ends were 2 bases for V and 2 bases for J; bases not matched to a gene: 3. The CDR3 consists of 15 residues. The CDR3 coding sequence is TGTGCCAGCAGTGAACACAGGGGAGGCAATCAGCCCCAGCATTTT. It translates to CASSEHRGGNQPQHF.

The chain links TRBV5-1 to TRBJ1-4; TRBD1 matches at 11 bases. Trimming cost V 2 bases and J 8 bases; bases outside gene matches: 8. The CDR3 totals 16 residues. Germline values: CDR1 SGHRS, CDR2 YFSETQ. The chain's CDR3 is CASSLLGQGVGEKLFF. The CDR3 DNA follows: TGCGCCAGCAGCTTATTGGGACAGGGGGTAGGAGAAAAACTGTTTTTT.

The chain uses TRBV4-2 and TRBJ1-1; D is possibly TRBD1 (6 bases). This CDR3 contains 16 residues. Germline CDR1 is LGHNA and CDR2 is YNFKEQ. Deletions cut 2 bases from V and 1 base from J, with 14 bases between. In DNA, the CDR3 is TGTGCCAGCAGCCAAACTGTCGGACAGCAGAACACTGAAGCTTTCTTT. Protein product: CASSQTVGQQNTEAFF.

The CDR3 region is CASSRTGGDYEQYF. The CDR3 coding sequence is TGTGCCAGTAGTAGGACAGGGGGGGACTACGAGCAGTACTTC. This chain joins TRBV19 and TRBJ2-7; 10 bases line up with TRBD1. V trimming: 4 bases; J trimming: 3 bases; junction bases outside the gene matches: 3. CDR3 length: 14 residues. CDR1 LNHDA and CDR2 SQIVND come from the germline V gene (reference sequence). Using reference TRBV19 and TRBJ2-7 for the parts outside the CDR3, the full variable domain is DGGITQSPKYLFRKEGQNVTLSCEQNLNHDAMYWYRQDPGQGLRLIYYSQIVNDFQKGDIAEGYSVSREKKESFPLTVTSAQKNPTAFYLCASSRTGGDYEQYFGPGTRLTVT.

The CDR3 spells CASSPITGNNSPLHF. As DNA, the CDR3 is TGTGCCAGCAGCCCGATAACAGGGAACAATTCACCCCTCCACTTT. J is TRBJ1-6 and V is TRBV12-1; the table gives TRBD1 as D, unverified against the DNA. TRBV12-1 is designated a pseudogene. The CDR3 loop spans 15 amino acids.

The chain couples TRBV9 to TRBJ2-7; 14 bases fit TRBD2. Germline values: CDR1 SGDLS, CDR2 YYNGEE. CDR3 length equals 15 residues. Trimming removed 3 bases from V and 3 bases from J; junction bases left unmatched: 2. The CDR3 reads CASSGGLAGDYEQYF. CDR3 bases: TGTGCCAGCAGCGGGGGACTAGCGGGAGACTACGAGCAGTACTTC.

V is TRBV7-2 and J is TRBJ1-5, with TRBD1 matching 7 bases. The ends lost 3 bases at V and 0 bases at J; junction bases unmatched: 2. This CDR3 is 15 amino acids long. Germline V gene data show CDR1 as SGHTA and CDR2 as FQGNSA. As DNA, the CDR3 is TGTGCCAGCAGCTTGACAGGGAGTAGCAATCAGCCCCAGCATTTT. It translates to CASSLTGSSNQPQHF.

The V and J genes are TRBV5-1 and TRBJ1-1; D remains unclear. The CDR3 covers 14 residues. Looked up from germline, CDR1 is SGHRS and CDR2 is YFSETQ. Trimming cost V 0 bases and J 2 bases, with 8 bases left between them. The DNA for the CDR3 is TGCGCCAGCAGCTTGGAGAGGATCAACACTGAAGCTTTCTTT. As protein: CASSLERINTEAFF.

The gene calls are TRBV18 and TRBJ2-7; 7 bases match TRBD1. V shed 3 bases, J shed 6 bases, and the junction held 14 bases outside the gene matches. Germline loops: CDR1 KGHSH, CDR2 LQKENI. The CDR3 contains 16 residues. As DNA, the CDR3 is TGTGCCAGCTCACCCAGCCTGTCCGGACAGGCGAGCGAGCAGTACTTC. Its translation: CASSPSLSGQASEQYF. Full variable domain (missing parts from reference TRBV18 and TRBJ2-7): NAGVMQNPRHLVRRRGQEARLRCSPMKGHSHVYWYRQLPEEGLKFMVYLQKENIIDESGMPKERFSAEFPKEGPSILRIQQVVRGDSAAYFCASSPSLSGQASEQYFGPGTRLTVT.

V gene TRBV7-9 combines with J gene TRBJ2-7, with 10 bases that match TRBD1. V was clipped by 4 bases and J by 4 bases; unmatched bases: 7. Germline loops: CDR1 SEHNR, CDR2 FQNEAQ (reference sequence). The CDR3 has 15 residues. For the CDR3, the DNA is TGTGCCAGCAGCTGGACAGGGGGTGGTGAATACGAGCAGTACTTC. Protein sequence: CASSWTGGGEYEQYF. Combining the CDR3 with reference TRBV7-9 and TRBJ2-7 gives the whole variable domain DTGVSQNPRHKITKRGQNVTFRCDPISEHNRLYWYRQTLGQGPEFLTYFQNEAQLEKSRLLSDRFSAERPKGSFSTLEIQRTEQGDSAMYLCASSWTGGGEYEQYFGPGTRLTVT.

V usage is TRBV10-2 and J usage is TRBJ1-2; D not resolved. The CDR3 extends over 13 amino acids. From germline, CDR1 is WSHSY and CDR2 SAAADI. Trimming took 7 bases from V and 0 from J, leaving 9 bases between them. This CDR3 reads CASTAESNYGYTF. CDR3 nucleotides: TGCGCCAGCACTGCAGAATCTAACTATGGCTACACCTTC.

V gene TRBV30 combines with J gene TRBJ1-2, with 8 nucleotides matching TRBD1. The CDR3 consists of 13 residues. Germline CDR1 and CDR2: GTSNPN and SVGIG (reference sequence). The trim removed 0 bases at V and 7 bases at J, leaving 4 bases unmatched. The CDR3 loop is CAWSVQGAAGYTF. The CDR3 DNA reads TGTGCCTGGAGTGTTCAGGGGGCAGCTGGCTACACCTTC.

The CDR3 protein is CASSQRQDLAGGPRNYEQYF. CDR3 DNA: TGTGCCAGCAGCCAACGACAAGACCTAGCGGGAGGACCGCGAAACTACGAGCAGTACTTC. The rearrangement uses TRBV14 and TRBJ2-7; the match to TRBD2 covers 11 bases. This CDR3 has 20 amino acids. Per germline, CDR1 SGHDN and CDR2 FVKESK. V shed 2 bases and J 3 bases; nucleotides not matched to a gene: 18.

V and J are TRBV27 and TRBJ1-6; a weak D match, TRBD1 (6 bases). The germline CDR1 and CDR2 sequences are MNHEY and SMNVEV (reference sequence). V lost 4 bases and J 0 bases, leaving 13 bases between the germline ends. The CDR3 spans 17 residues. As DNA, the CDR3 is TGTGCCAGCAGTTCCCTAGGACAGAGCTCCTATAATTCACCCCTCCACTTT. It is translated as CASSSLGQSSYNSPLHF.

The chain couples TRBV7-9 to TRBJ1-2; tentative D call: TRBD1 (6 bases). Germline values: CDR1 SEHNR, CDR2 FQNEAQ (reference sequence). The CDR3 has 14 amino acids. The V and J ends lost 3 bases and 4 bases respectively, with 12 bases between them. The CDR3 DNA reads as TGTGCCAGCAGCTTGGCAGGGGCTCCCTATGGCTACACCTTC. It specifies CASSLAGAPYGYTF.

V usage is TRBV5-1 and J usage is TRBJ2-7, with 9 bases identical to TRBD1. Trimming cost V 4 bases and J 6 bases; bases outside gene matches: 5. The germline gives CDR1 SGHRS, CDR2 YFSETQ. This CDR3 is built from 13 residues. CDR3 coding DNA: TGCGCCAGCAGCACACAGGGGGCAAGCGAGCAGTACTTC. Translating it yields CASSTQGASEQYF.

The chain joins TRBV6-1 to TRBJ2-1; 7 positions agree with TRBD2. CDR1 and CDR2 (germline): MNHNS, SASEGT. The J segment lost 4 bases and the V segment lost 2 bases, leaving 5 bases of the junction unmatched. The CDR3 extends over 15 amino acids. CDR3 in amino acids: CASSESSGTYNEQFF. The CDR3 DNA follows: TGTGCCAGCAGTGAATCCAGCGGGACGTACAATGAGCAGTTCTTC.

The chain recombines TRBV19 with TRBJ1-5; TRBD1 matches at 7 bases. This CDR3 is built from 15 residues. Germline CDR1 and CDR2: LNHDA and SQIVND (reference sequence). The V gene end was trimmed by 11 bases and the J gene end by 0 bases; junction bases not matched to a gene: 10. The CDR3 DNA reads as TGTGCCTCTAGGGACAGTCGTTATAGCAATCAGCCCCAGCATTTT. The encoded protein is CASRDSRYSNQPQHF.

The J gene is TRBJ2-1, the V gene TRBV2; TRBD2 aligns across 8 bases. Germline trimming cut 6 bases from V and 6 bases from J; bases unmatched to any gene: 4. The CDR3 sequence is 13 residues long. CDR1 is SNHLY and CDR2 is FYNNEI in the germline V gene. CDR3 sequence reads: CASRWAGGNEQFF. The DNA of the CDR3 is TGTGCCAGCAGGTGGGCGGGGGGCAATGAGCAGTTCTTC.

The chain uses TRBV19 and TRBJ2-1, with a weak D call TRBD2 (5 bases). CDR3 length equals 13 residues. Germline CDR1 LNHDA, CDR2 SQIVND (reference sequence). Trimming shortened V by 4 bases and J by 8 bases, and 12 bases separated the two germline ends. The CDR3 is CASSTHGVYEQFF. The CDR3 DNA follows: TGTGCCAGTAGTACCCACGGGGTGTATGAGCAGTTCTTC.

The chain employs TRBV7-9 and TRBJ2-1; D is perhaps TRBD1 (6 bases). V was pared by 6 bases and J by 5 bases, with 14 bases between. The CDR3 consists of 14 residues. Germline CDR1 reads SEHNR; CDR2 reads FQNEAQ (reference sequence). CDR3 nucleotide sequence: TGTGCCAGCAGTCCGGGACATCCAGACAATGAGCAGTTCTTC. This sequence encodes CASSPGHPDNEQFF.

The chain recombines TRBV30 with TRBJ1-1; the match to TRBD1 covers 8 bases. Germline V gene data show CDR1 as GTSNPN and CDR2 as SVGIG (reference sequence). With 2 bases clipped from V and 2 bases from J, the junction kept 13 bases outside the gene matches. This CDR3 has 17 amino acids. In nucleotides, the CDR3 is TGTGCCTGGAGTAGGGATTTAGGACAGGGCCAAAACACTGAAGCTTTCTTT. It specifies CAWSRDLGQGQNTEAFF.

This chain links TRBV2 with TRBJ1-1; the D gene is possibly TRBD1 (6 bases). The CDR3 covers 14 residues. CDR1 and CDR2 (germline): SNHLY, FYNNEI. Trimming cost V 5 bases and J 5 bases, with 15 bases left between them. This CDR3 is CASSPTGYWTEAFF. The CDR3, as DNA: TGTGCCAGCAGTCCTACAGGGTATTGGACTGAAGCTTTCTTT. The whole variable domain, remainder taken from reference TRBV2 and TRBJ1-1, is EPEVTQTPSHQVTQMGQEVILRCVPISNHLYFYWYRQILGQKVEFLVSFYNNEISEKSEIFDDQFSVERPDGSNFTLKIRSTKLEDSAMYFCASSPTGYWTEAFFGQGTRLTVV.

The chain couples TRBV5-1 to TRBJ1-5; no firm D call. CDR1 SGHRS and CDR2 YFSETQ come from the germline V gene. This CDR3 has 16 amino acids. Trimming cost V 0 bases and J 7 bases, with 17 bases left between them. Written as DNA, the CDR3 is TGCGCCAGCAGCTTGGGGTTTGGGCAGTCGGGGCAGCCCCAGCATTTT. Its translation: CASSLGFGQSGQPQHF.

The genes are TRBV10-3 and TRBJ2-5, with 7 bases fitting TRBD1. This CDR3 spans 15 amino acids. With 0 bases clipped from V and 3 bases from J, the junction kept 4 bases outside the gene matches. Germline lookup yields CDR1 ENHRY and CDR2 SYGVKD. CDR3 amino acids: CAISESTGNEETQYF. Here the CDR3 DNA reads TGTGCCATCAGTGAGTCGACAGGGAACGAAGAGACCCAGTACTTC.